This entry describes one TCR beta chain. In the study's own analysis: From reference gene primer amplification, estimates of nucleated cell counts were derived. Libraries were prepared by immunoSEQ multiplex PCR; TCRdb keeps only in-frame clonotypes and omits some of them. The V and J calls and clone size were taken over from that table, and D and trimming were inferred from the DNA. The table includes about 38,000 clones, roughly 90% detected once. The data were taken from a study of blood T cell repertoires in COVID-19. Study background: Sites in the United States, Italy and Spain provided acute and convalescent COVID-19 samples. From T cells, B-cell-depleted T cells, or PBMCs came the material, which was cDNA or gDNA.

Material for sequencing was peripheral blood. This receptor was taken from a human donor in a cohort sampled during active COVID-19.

CDR3 protein: CASSPGRNTEAFF. For the CDR3, the DNA is TGTGCCAGCAGCCCCGGGAGGAACACTGAAGCTTTCTTT. V is TRBV6-5 and J is TRBJ1-1; D remains unclear. From germline, CDR1 is MNHEY and CDR2 SVGAGI. V lost 6 bases and J lost 1, with 9 bases in between. The CDR3 spans 13 residues.